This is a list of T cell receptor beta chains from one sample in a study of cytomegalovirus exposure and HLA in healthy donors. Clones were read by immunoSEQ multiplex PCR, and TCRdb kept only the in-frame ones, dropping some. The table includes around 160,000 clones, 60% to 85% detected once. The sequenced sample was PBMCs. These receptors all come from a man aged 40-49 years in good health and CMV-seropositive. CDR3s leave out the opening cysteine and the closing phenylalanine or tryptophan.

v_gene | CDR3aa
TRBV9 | ASSQAGTWNYGYT
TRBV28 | ASSLSDRANEQY
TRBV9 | ASSVSQGGQPQH
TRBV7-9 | AMDRVADTQY
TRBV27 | ASRDSNQETQY
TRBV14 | ASSQKKHGTDAPLSGYT
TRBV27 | ASSGLPDTQY
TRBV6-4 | ASRGLRASYGYT
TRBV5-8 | ASSLAPAGAAL
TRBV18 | ASSPRRAAGYEQY
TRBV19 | ASNRGRQPQH
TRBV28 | ASSLRQGASNQPQH
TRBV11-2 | ASSSPTSEQETQY